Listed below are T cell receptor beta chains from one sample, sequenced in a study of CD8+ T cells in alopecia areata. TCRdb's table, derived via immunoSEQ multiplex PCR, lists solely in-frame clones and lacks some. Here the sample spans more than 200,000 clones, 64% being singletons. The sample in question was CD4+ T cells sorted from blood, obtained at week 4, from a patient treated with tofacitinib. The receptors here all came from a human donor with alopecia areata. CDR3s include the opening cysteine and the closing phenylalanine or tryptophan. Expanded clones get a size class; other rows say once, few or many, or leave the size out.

CDR3aa: CASKEGTGLASEQYF
j_gene: TRBJ2-7
v_gene: TRBV19
abundance: few

CDR3aa: CASSAPSNTGELFF
j_gene: TRBJ2-2
v_gene: TRBV6-6
abundance: -

CDR3aa: CSVVRDRGSVQYF
j_gene: TRBJ2-7
v_gene: TRBV29-1
abundance: few

CDR3aa: CASSQRGGSTTDTQYF
j_gene: TRBJ2-3
v_gene: TRBV4-3
abundance: few

CDR3aa: CASSLWGGDSNQPQHF
j_gene: TRBJ1-5
v_gene: TRBV7-2
abundance: -

CDR3aa: CASSRPTGLQFF
j_gene: TRBJ2-1
v_gene: TRBV16
abundance: -

CDR3aa: CASSPQGNTEAFF
j_gene: TRBJ1-1
v_gene: TRBV27
abundance: -

CDR3aa: CALIAGGADTQYF
j_gene: TRBJ2-3
v_gene: TRBV29-1
abundance: -

CDR3aa: CASTQSPAYNEQFF
j_gene: TRBJ2-1
v_gene: TRBV2
abundance: few

CDR3aa: CASSLVSDTQYF
j_gene: TRBJ2-3
v_gene: TRBV5-1
abundance: -

CDR3aa: CASSSGQRETQYF
j_gene: TRBJ2-5
v_gene: TRBV7-9
abundance: -

CDR3aa: CASSLRTSEYNEQFF
j_gene: TRBJ2-1
v_gene: TRBV5-4
abundance: -

CDR3aa: CASSTGYEQFF
j_gene: TRBJ2-1
v_gene: TRBV4-2
abundance: -

CDR3aa: CASSPRASGETQYF
j_gene: TRBJ2-5
v_gene: TRBV7-8
abundance: -

CDR3aa: CAWSVGWTGGASDGYTF
j_gene: TRBJ1-2
v_gene: TRBV30
abundance: -

CDR3aa: CASSLGVKRTEAFF
j_gene: TRBJ1-1
v_gene: TRBV27
abundance: -

CDR3aa: CASSRTTGFSGYTF
j_gene: TRBJ1-2
v_gene: TRBV4-3
abundance: -

CDR3aa: CAWSPQGSRRRETQYF
j_gene: TRBJ2-5
v_gene: TRBV30
abundance: -

CDR3aa: CASSSGPQETQYF
j_gene: TRBJ2-5
v_gene: TRBV7-3
abundance: -

CDR3aa: CASSYNRGLETQYF
j_gene: TRBJ2-5
v_gene: TRBV6-5
abundance: -

CDR3aa: CASSLQLADTQYF
j_gene: TRBJ2-3
v_gene: TRBV7-2
abundance: -

CDR3aa: CASSYSSSGANVLTF
j_gene: TRBJ2-6
v_gene: TRBV6-5
abundance: -

CDR3aa: CASSDQAGNYGYTF
j_gene: TRBJ1-2
v_gene: TRBV25-1
abundance: -

CDR3aa: CASSRGLAGGNTGELFF
j_gene: TRBJ2-2
v_gene: TRBV5-4
abundance: -

CDR3aa: CASSLWAGTNSPLHF
j_gene: TRBJ1-6
v_gene: TRBV28
abundance: -

CDR3aa: CAWREQGLRGYTF
j_gene: TRBJ1-2
v_gene: TRBV30
abundance: -

CDR3aa: CASTQQGDTGELFF
j_gene: TRBJ2-2
v_gene: TRBV9
abundance: -

CDR3aa: CASTSTGDYGYTF
j_gene: TRBJ1-2
v_gene: TRBV6-6
abundance: -

CDR3aa: CASSWDGSYNEQFF
j_gene: TRBJ2-1
v_gene: TRBV5-4
abundance: once

CDR3aa: CASSQGGAGLNTEAFF
j_gene: TRBJ1-1
v_gene: TRBV4-1
abundance: -

CDR3aa: CASSPTVNSPLHF
j_gene: TRBJ1-6
v_gene: TRBV18
abundance: few

CDR3aa: CASSQDLGGGLDTQYF
j_gene: TRBJ2-3
v_gene: TRBV4-1
abundance: -

CDR3aa: CASSGGLAGGQETQYF
j_gene: TRBJ2-5
v_gene: TRBV7-2
abundance: few

CDR3aa: CAWTLGTSGITDTQYF
j_gene: TRBJ2-3
v_gene: TRBV30
abundance: -

CDR3aa: CASSATRQGTEAFF
j_gene: TRBJ1-1
v_gene: TRBV10-1
abundance: -

CDR3aa: CAISESGSLSEQYF
j_gene: TRBJ2-7
v_gene: TRBV10-3
abundance: -

CDR3aa: CASSLEKRGGRDTQYF
j_gene: TRBJ2-3
v_gene: TRBV2
abundance: -

CDR3aa: CASSQDLPSGFSGDTQYF
j_gene: TRBJ2-3
v_gene: TRBV4-3
abundance: -

CDR3aa: CASSSSGGRETQYF
j_gene: TRBJ2-5
v_gene: TRBV7-6
abundance: few

CDR3aa: CSVDVGGGAFF
j_gene: TRBJ1-1
v_gene: TRBV29-1
abundance: -

CDR3aa: CAWARDSMSDEQFF
j_gene: TRBJ2-1
v_gene: TRBV30
abundance: -

CDR3aa: CASSWGGSGTEAFF
j_gene: TRBJ1-1
v_gene: TRBV5-1
abundance: few

CDR3aa: CASSLGTGVNQPQHF
j_gene: TRBJ1-5
v_gene: TRBV7-9
abundance: few

CDR3aa: CATSRQGYNSPLHF
j_gene: TRBJ1-6
v_gene: TRBV15
abundance: few

CDR3aa: CASSQRAGRTSGNTIYF
j_gene: TRBJ1-3
v_gene: TRBV4-1
abundance: -

CDR3aa: CASSSWTGGSGYTF
j_gene: TRBJ1-2
v_gene: TRBV5-4
abundance: -

CDR3aa: CSVERGLGNEQFF
j_gene: TRBJ2-1
v_gene: TRBV29-1
abundance: few

CDR3aa: CASSPPRQGTYTGELFF
j_gene: TRBJ2-2
v_gene: TRBV7-2
abundance: -

CDR3aa: CASSQDGTGPYNEQFF
j_gene: TRBJ2-1
v_gene: TRBV4-2
abundance: few

CDR3aa: CASSPRPTGGRGYEQYF
j_gene: TRBJ2-7
v_gene: TRBV27
abundance: -